This is a list of T cell receptor beta chains from one sample in a study of metastatic and nonmetastatic thyroid tumors. MiXCR was used by TCRdb to re-call the PCR reads. The sample records about 28,000 clones, about a quarter being singletons. Source material: blood. Every receptor here comes from a female donor with papillary thyroid cancer or a benign thyroid nodule (not recorded which). Some clones in this sample may be carry-over from other donors' samples. Both conserved end residues are part of each CDR3. Fields, in order: CDR3 length, clone size, J gene, D gene, V gene, CDR3 protein, CDR3 DNA. D genes are given only for firm matches. Expanded clones get a size class; other rows say once, few or many, or leave the size out.

cdr3_length: 13
clone_size: .
j_call: TRBJ2-3
d_call: .
v_call: TRBV27
cdr3_aa: CASSLSRPDTQYF
cdr3_nt: TGTGCCAGCAGTTTATCCCGCCCGGATACGCAGTATTTT

cdr3_length: 16
clone_size: many
j_call: TRBJ2-1
d_call: TRBD2
v_call: TRBV7-6
cdr3_aa: CASSTQVAGSYNEQFF
cdr3_nt: TGTGCCAGCAGCACCCAGGTAGCGGGATCCTACAATGAGCAGTTCTTC

cdr3_length: 15
clone_size: many
j_call: TRBJ1-5
d_call: .
v_call: TRBV2
cdr3_aa: CASSGVGREGQPQHF
cdr3_nt: TGTGCCAGCAGTGGAGTCGGCAGGGAAGGGCAGCCCCAGCATTTT

cdr3_length: 11
clone_size: many
j_call: TRBJ1-1
d_call: TRBD1
v_call: TRBV29-1
cdr3_aa: CSVGDSTEAFF
cdr3_nt: TGCAGCGTTGGGGACAGCACTGAAGCTTTCTTT

cdr3_length: 14
clone_size: .
j_call: TRBJ1-2
d_call: .
v_call: TRBV9
cdr3_aa: CASSVGLGRDGYTF
cdr3_nt: TGTGCCAGCAGCGTAGGCCTGGGACGAGACGGCTACACCTTC

cdr3_length: 12
clone_size: many
j_call: TRBJ1-1
d_call: .
v_call: TRBV20-1
cdr3_aa: CSARAREHEAFF
cdr3_nt: TGCAGTGCTAGAGCCAGGGAACATGAAGCTTTCTTT

cdr3_length: 13
clone_size: .
j_call: TRBJ2-5
d_call: .
v_call: TRBV15
cdr3_aa: CATGAALQETRYF
cdr3_nt: TGTGCCACCGGGGCAGCACTACAAGAGACCCGGTACTTC

cdr3_length: 17
clone_size: many
j_call: TRBJ2-5
d_call: TRBD2
v_call: TRBV5-1
cdr3_aa: CASSLEGGLAGGETQYF
cdr3_nt: TGCGCCAGCAGCTTGGAAGGGGGGCTAGCGGGTGGAGAGACCCAGTACTTC

cdr3_length: 15
clone_size: medium-sized
j_call: TRBJ1-1
d_call: .
v_call: TRBV6-6
cdr3_aa: CASSYKSGGTTEAFF
cdr3_nt: TGTGCCAGCAGTTACAAATCGGGGGGTACGACTGAAGCTTTCTTT

cdr3_length: 16
clone_size: many
j_call: TRBJ2-2
d_call: .
v_call: TRBV7-3
cdr3_aa: CASSLRDPPNTGELFF
cdr3_nt: TGTGCCAGCAGCCTCCGGGACCCCCCGAACACCGGGGAGCTGTTTTTT

cdr3_length: 17
clone_size: many
j_call: TRBJ1-6
d_call: .
v_call: TRBV7-8
cdr3_aa: CASSSRQPSSYNSPLHF
cdr3_nt: TGTGCCAGCAGCTCCCGACAGCCAAGCTCCTATAATTCACCCCTCCACTTT

cdr3_length: 17
clone_size: .
j_call: TRBJ2-3
d_call: .
v_call: TRBV9
cdr3_aa: CASSVGASEHNRVTQYF
cdr3_nt: TGTGCCAGCAGCGTAGGTGCCTCAGAGCATAATCGCGTTACGCAGTATTTT

cdr3_length: 14
clone_size: many
j_call: TRBJ1-4
d_call: .
v_call: TRBV28
cdr3_aa: CASSFTGDNEKLFF
cdr3_nt: TGTGCCAGCAGTTTCACAGGAGATAATGAAAAACTGTTTTTT

cdr3_length: 17
clone_size: many
j_call: TRBJ1-1
d_call: TRBD1
v_call: TRBV18
cdr3_aa: CASSPTGQGASNTEAFF
cdr3_nt: TGTGCCAGCTCACCTACCGGACAGGGGGCGAGTAACACTGAAGCTTTCTTT

cdr3_length: 14
clone_size: few
j_call: TRBJ2-7
d_call: .
v_call: TRBV27
cdr3_aa: CASSVSEISYEQYF
cdr3_nt: TGTGCCAGCAGTGTCAGCGAAATCTCCTACGAGCAGTACTTC

cdr3_length: 15
clone_size: many
j_call: TRBJ2-2
d_call: TRBD1
v_call: TRBV12-3/TRBV12-4
cdr3_aa: CASSSGQGWTGELFF
cdr3_nt: TGTGCCAGCAGTTCCGGACAGGGGTGGACCGGGGAGCTGTTTTTT

cdr3_length: 19
clone_size: many
j_call: TRBJ2-2
d_call: TRBD1
v_call: TRBV5-4
cdr3_aa: CASSLVQGQRADLVGELFF
cdr3_nt: TGTGCCAGCAGCTTGGTACAGGGGCAGCGCGCGGATCTGGTCGGGGAGCTGTTTTTT

cdr3_length: 14
clone_size: many
j_call: TRBJ2-7
d_call: TRBD2
v_call: TRBV3-1
cdr3_aa: CASRKRELRYEQYF
cdr3_nt: TGTGCCAGCAGGAAGCGGGAGCTTCGCTACGAGCAGTACTTC

cdr3_length: 15
clone_size: many
j_call: TRBJ1-1
d_call: .
v_call: TRBV28
cdr3_aa: CASPPRVGVGAEAFF
cdr3_nt: TGTGCCAGCCCCCCTCGTGTGGGGGTAGGAGCTGAAGCTTTCTTT

cdr3_length: 14
clone_size: .
j_call: TRBJ2-1
d_call: .
v_call: TRBV7-2
cdr3_aa: CASSGHRVSNEQFF
cdr3_nt: TGTGCCAGCAGCGGGCACAGGGTGTCGAATGAGCAGTTCTTC

cdr3_length: 15
clone_size: medium-sized
j_call: TRBJ1-5
d_call: TRBD1
v_call: TRBV12-5
cdr3_aa: CASGLVRDRSQPQHF
cdr3_nt: TGTGCTAGTGGTTTGGTCCGGGACAGAAGTCAGCCCCAGCATTTT

cdr3_length: 16
clone_size: many
j_call: TRBJ2-5
d_call: .
v_call: TRBV28
cdr3_aa: CASSVPGYGDWETQYF
cdr3_nt: TGTGCCAGCAGTGTTCCCGGTTATGGAGATTGGGAGACCCAGTACTTC

cdr3_length: 14
clone_size: medium-sized
j_call: TRBJ2-7
d_call: .
v_call: TRBV7-2
cdr3_aa: CASSLAGGSYEQYF
cdr3_nt: TGTGCCAGCAGCTTAGCGGGAGGCTCCTACGAGCAGTACTTC

cdr3_length: 15
clone_size: many
j_call: TRBJ2-5
d_call: TRBD1
v_call: TRBV7-6
cdr3_aa: CASSSEDRAQETQYF
cdr3_nt: TGTGCCAGCAGCTCCGAGGACAGGGCCCAAGAGACCCAGTACTTC

cdr3_length: 15
clone_size: many
j_call: TRBJ2-1
d_call: TRBD1
v_call: TRBV19
cdr3_aa: CASSISLWTGNEQFF
cdr3_nt: TGTGCCAGTAGTATCTCCCTTTGGACAGGCAATGAGCAGTTCTTC

cdr3_length: 13
clone_size: few
j_call: TRBJ2-2
d_call: .
v_call: TRBV28
cdr3_aa: CASSLRTTGELFF
cdr3_nt: TGTGCCAGCAGTTTACGCACCACCGGGGAGCTGTTTTTT

cdr3_length: 16
clone_size: few
j_call: TRBJ2-2
d_call: .
v_call: TRBV9
cdr3_aa: CASSVVGQGGAGELFF
cdr3_nt: TGTGCCAGCAGCGTAGTAGGGCAGGGAGGCGCCGGGGAGCTGTTTTTT

cdr3_length: 13
clone_size: medium-sized
j_call: TRBJ1-5
d_call: .
v_call: TRBV5-1
cdr3_aa: CASSLGPIQPQHF
cdr3_nt: TGCGCCAGCAGCTTGGGCCCGATCCAGCCCCAGCATTTT

cdr3_length: 16
clone_size: .
j_call: TRBJ1-2
d_call: .
v_call: TRBV11-2
cdr3_aa: CASSPHRPGRSYGYTF
cdr3_nt: TGTGCCAGCAGCCCCCACCGACCGGGGAGAAGCTATGGCTACACCTTC

cdr3_length: 12
clone_size: medium-sized
j_call: TRBJ1-2
d_call: .
v_call: TRBV6-1
cdr3_aa: CASSVTGYGYTF
cdr3_nt: TGTGCCAGCAGTGTGACAGGCTATGGCTACACCTTC

cdr3_length: 15
clone_size: many
j_call: TRBJ2-7
d_call: .
v_call: TRBV19
cdr3_aa: CASSIPQGRSSEQYF
cdr3_nt: TGTGCCAGTAGTATCCCGCAGGGTCGAAGCTCCGAGCAGTACTTC

cdr3_length: 14
clone_size: medium-sized
j_call: TRBJ2-7
d_call: TRBD1
v_call: TRBV30
cdr3_aa: CAWSSGQGLYEQYF
cdr3_nt: TGTGCCTGGAGTTCCGGACAGGGGCTGTACGAGCAGTACTTC

cdr3_length: 14
clone_size: many
j_call: TRBJ2-5
d_call: .
v_call: TRBV10-1
cdr3_aa: CASSVGTANAAQYF
cdr3_nt: TGCGCCAGCAGCGTTGGGACGGCTAATGCGGCCCAGTACTTC

cdr3_length: 17
clone_size: many
j_call: TRBJ2-1
d_call: .
v_call: TRBV5-4
cdr3_aa: CASSFGGGASVRDEQFF
cdr3_nt: TGTGCCAGCAGCTTTGGGGGGGGCGCGTCCGTCCGCGATGAGCAGTTCTTC

cdr3_length: 13
clone_size: many
j_call: TRBJ2-1
d_call: .
v_call: TRBV20-1
cdr3_aa: CSASYVAYNEQFF
cdr3_nt: TGCAGTGCTAGTTATGTAGCGTACAATGAGCAGTTCTTC

cdr3_length: 13
clone_size: .
j_call: TRBJ2-2
d_call: .
v_call: TRBV11-2
cdr3_aa: CASSLVRTGELFF
cdr3_nt: TGTGCCAGCAGCTTAGTCAGAACCGGGGAGCTGTTTTTT

cdr3_length: 15
clone_size: .
j_call: TRBJ2-3
d_call: .
v_call: TRBV5-5
cdr3_aa: CASSLSQRDTDTQYF
cdr3_nt: TGTGCCAGCAGCTTGAGCCAAAGAGACACAGATACGCAGTATTTT

cdr3_length: 13
clone_size: many
j_call: TRBJ1-3
d_call: .
v_call: TRBV5-1
cdr3_aa: CASTQGSGNTIYF
cdr3_nt: TGCGCCAGTACACAGGGTTCTGGAAACACCATATATTTT

cdr3_length: 16
clone_size: many
j_call: TRBJ2-6
d_call: TRBD1
v_call: TRBV20-1
cdr3_aa: CSARTGEISGANVLTF
cdr3_nt: TGCAGTGCTAGGACAGGGGAGATTTCTGGGGCCAACGTCCTGACTTTC

cdr3_length: 13
clone_size: many
j_call: TRBJ2-7
d_call: .
v_call: TRBV28
cdr3_aa: CASSFNSFYEQYF
cdr3_nt: TGTGCCAGCAGTTTTAACAGTTTTTACGAGCAGTACTTC

cdr3_length: 15
clone_size: many
j_call: TRBJ2-5
d_call: .
v_call: TRBV5-1
cdr3_aa: CASSSTGTNQETQYF
cdr3_nt: TGCGCCAGCAGCTCGACCGGGACAAATCAAGAGACCCAGTACTTC

cdr3_length: 14
clone_size: many
j_call: TRBJ2-2
d_call: .
v_call: TRBV7-2
cdr3_aa: CASSLGGGTGELFF
cdr3_nt: TGTGCCAGCAGCTTAGGAGGGGGGACCGGGGAGCTGTTTTTT

cdr3_length: 15
clone_size: many
j_call: TRBJ1-3
d_call: TRBD1
v_call: TRBV5-1
cdr3_aa: CASSFGQGAGNTIYF
cdr3_nt: TGCGCCAGCAGCTTTGGACAGGGGGCTGGAAATACCATATATTTT

cdr3_length: 15
clone_size: many
j_call: TRBJ2-3
d_call: TRBD2
v_call: TRBV6-1
cdr3_aa: CASSALAGTTDTQYF
cdr3_nt: TGTGCCAGCAGTGCGCTAGCGGGGACCACAGATACGCAGTATTTT

cdr3_length: 14
clone_size: many
j_call: TRBJ2-2
d_call: .
v_call: TRBV20-1
cdr3_aa: CSARPLLDTGELFF
cdr3_nt: TGCAGTGCTAGACCCCTCCTAGACACCGGGGAGCTGTTTTTT

cdr3_length: 14
clone_size: many
j_call: TRBJ1-1
d_call: TRBD1
v_call: TRBV7-2
cdr3_aa: CASSSGTGLTEAFF
cdr3_nt: TGTGCCAGCAGCTCCGGGACAGGGCTGACTGAAGCTTTCTTT

cdr3_length: 16
clone_size: many
j_call: TRBJ1-3
d_call: .
v_call: TRBV11-2
cdr3_aa: CASSLEGFPGGNTIYF
cdr3_nt: TGTGCCAGCAGCTTAGAGGGGTTTCCCGGTGGAAACACCATATATTTT

cdr3_length: 17
clone_size: .
j_call: TRBJ1-2
d_call: .
v_call: TRBV27
cdr3_aa: CASTALERLGLNYGYTF
cdr3_nt: TGTGCCAGCACTGCCTTGGAACGGTTAGGGTTGAACTATGGCTACACCTTC

cdr3_length: 12
clone_size: many
j_call: TRBJ1-2
d_call: TRBD1
v_call: TRBV29-1
cdr3_aa: CSVESNRGGYTF
cdr3_nt: TGCAGCGTTGAATCGAACAGGGGTGGCTACACCTTC

cdr3_length: 12
clone_size: few
j_call: TRBJ2-7
d_call: TRBD1
v_call: TRBV7-3
cdr3_aa: CAEDRGPYEQYF
cdr3_nt: TGTGCAGAGGACAGGGGGCCGTACGAGCAGTACTTC

cdr3_length: 13
clone_size: .
j_call: TRBJ2-7
d_call: .
v_call: TRBV10-1
cdr3_aa: CASSSGGLSEQYF
cdr3_nt: TGCGCCAGCAGTTCCGGCGGGTTGTCCGAGCAGTACTTC

cdr3_length: 14
clone_size: medium-sized
j_call: TRBJ2-7
d_call: TRBD1
v_call: TRBV5-1
cdr3_aa: CASSAPGTVSEQYF
cdr3_nt: TGCGCCAGCAGCGCACCCGGGACAGTGAGTGAGCAGTACTTC

cdr3_length: 15
clone_size: few
j_call: TRBJ2-7
d_call: .
v_call: TRBV28
cdr3_aa: CASSPAGVEAYEQYF
cdr3_nt: TGTGCCAGCAGTCCCGCAGGGGTTGAGGCCTACGAGCAGTACTTC

cdr3_length: 11
clone_size: many
j_call: TRBJ1-1
d_call: .
v_call: TRBV24-1
cdr3_aa: CATPPNTEAFF
cdr3_nt: TGTGCCACCCCCCCGAACACTGAAGCTTTCTTT

cdr3_length: 15
clone_size: few
j_call: TRBJ1-6
d_call: .
v_call: TRBV2
cdr3_aa: CAISRVQGNNSPLHF
cdr3_nt: TGTGCCATCAGTCGGGTACAGGGTAACAATTCACCCCTCCACTTT

cdr3_length: 14
clone_size: medium-sized
j_call: TRBJ2-7
d_call: .
v_call: TRBV6-1
cdr3_aa: CASRDPWVHYEQYF
cdr3_nt: TGTGCCAGCAGGGACCCTTGGGTCCACTACGAGCAGTACTTC

cdr3_length: 16
clone_size: .
j_call: TRBJ2-7
d_call: .
v_call: TRBV30
cdr3_aa: CAWSYLFLGVTYEQYF
cdr3_nt: TGTGCCTGGAGTTACCTGTTTTTGGGGGTAACCTACGAGCAGTACTTC

cdr3_length: 15
clone_size: many
j_call: TRBJ2-1
d_call: TRBD1
v_call: TRBV7-2
cdr3_aa: CASSKDRDLYNEQFF
cdr3_nt: TGTGCCAGCAGTAAAGACAGGGACCTCTACAATGAGCAGTTCTTC

cdr3_length: 16
clone_size: medium-sized
j_call: TRBJ2-7
d_call: TRBD2
v_call: TRBV12-3/TRBV12-4
cdr3_aa: CASTHLGLAGVYEQYF
cdr3_nt: TGTGCCAGCACCCACCTCGGACTAGCGGGAGTCTACGAGCAGTACTTC

cdr3_length: 15
clone_size: .
j_call: TRBJ2-7
d_call: TRBD1
v_call: TRBV7-2
cdr3_aa: CASSSYVGQTYEQYF
cdr3_nt: TGTGCCAGCAGCTCATATGTGGGACAGACCTACGAGCAGTACTTC